These 3 T cell receptor beta chains came from one sample sequenced in a study of tumor-infiltrating lymphocytes in localized non-small cell lung cancer. The assay was immunoSEQ multiplex PCR, and TCRdb's table has in-frame clones only and misses some. The data contain roughly 25,000 clones, just under 70% of them seen just once; the ten biggest clones take up approximately 14%. The material sequenced was lung tumor tissue. The receptors here all came from a human donor with non-small cell lung cancer.

The rearrangement joins TRBV11-1 to TRBJ2-7, with no clear D. V was cut by 6 bases and J by 0 bases, with 9 bases left in between. Germline V lookup: CDR1 SGHAT, CDR2 FQDESV (reference sequence). This CDR3 is 13 amino acids long. The CDR3 nucleotides read TGTGCCAGCAGGTTACAGAGCTCCTACGAGCAGTACTTC. Protein product: CASRLQSSYEQYF.

The CDR3 nucleotides are TGTGCCAGCAGTGATGGGACTAGCGGCACAGATACGCAGTATTTT. Protein: CASSDGTSGTDTQYF. This rearrangement joins TRBV6-4 to TRBJ2-3; TRBD2 agrees at 10 bases. The germline gives CDR1 MRHNA, CDR2 SNTAGT. With V trimmed by 3 bases and J by 1 base, 1 base remained unmatched. The length of the CDR3 is 15 residues.

The chain recombines TRBV7-9 with TRBJ2-1, with D uncertain. The V end was cut by 1 base, the J end by 9 bases, with 4 bases between. Per the germline V gene, CDR1 is SEHNR and CDR2 is FQNEAQ (reference sequence). The CDR3 length is 11 residues. The CDR3 region has the DNA TGTGCCAGCAGCTTAGTTCCTGAGCAGTTCTTC. It encodes CASSLVPEQFF.